The 25 T cell receptor beta chains below were found in one sample sequenced in a study of blood T cells in healthy people across ages. Sample-barcoded 5' priming and a J-beta primer mix drove a second PCR of roughly 7 to 11 cycles. In TCRdb, the 5' RACE reads were re-called with MiXCR into one record per CDR3 protein. The sample lists over 1,200,000 distinct CDR3 sequences, approximately 63% occurring once. The source material was blood. Receptor source: a man aged 18 to 29 in good health.

This chain joins TRBV4-1 and TRBJ2-7, with 8 bases fitting TRBD1. The CDR3 contains 16 residues. CDR1 MGHRA and CDR2 YSYEKL come from the germline V gene. The J segment lost 1 base and the V segment lost 2 bases, leaving 7 bases of the junction unmatched. The DNA for the CDR3 is TGCGCCAGCAGCCAAACCTCGACAGGGGCGTCCTACGAGCAGTACTTC. It yields the protein CASSQTSTGASYEQYF.

This clonotype was seen only a few times. V and J are TRBV25-1 and TRBJ1-2; TRBD1 might be the D (5 bases). Trimming stripped 3 bases from V and 8 bases from J, with 19 bases between. This CDR3 comprises 15 residues. CDR1 is MGHDK and CDR2 is SYGVNS in the germline V gene. The CDR3 region has the DNA TGTGCCAGCAGTGACCCCGGACTTACCAGGGAGGGCTACACCTTC. It encodes CASSDPGLTREGYTF.

This rearrangement joins TRBV3-1 to TRBJ2-3, with D possibly matching TRBD2 (7 bases). Trimming removed 2 bases at V and 8 bases at J, with 17 bases between. Germline CDR1 LGHDT, CDR2 YNNKEL (reference sequence). This CDR3 region has 15 residues. Here the CDR3 DNA reads TGTGCCAGCAGCCAAAACGGGCCCGGGGGGCTTACGCAGTATTTT. This translates into CASSQNGPGGLTQYF.

The chain employs TRBV27 and TRBJ2-3; 12 nucleotides match TRBD2. The CDR3 has 17 residues. After removal of 2 bases from V and 3 bases from J, the junction contained 6 bases not matched to a gene. Germline V lookup: CDR1 MNHEY, CDR2 SMNVEV (reference sequence). DNA of the CDR3: TGTGCCAGCAGTTTACTGCTAGCGGGAGGGGTGACAGATACGCAGTATTTT. It is translated as CASSLLLAGGVTDTQYF.

The chain is built from TRBV20-1 and TRBJ1-5; D unclear. The germline CDR1 and CDR2 sequences are DFQATT and SNEGSKA (reference sequence). The CDR3 has 15 residues. V was cut by 0 bases and J by 4 bases, with 13 bases left in between. This chain's CDR3 is CSARDHRLENQPQHF. The CDR3 region has the DNA TGCAGTGCTAGAGATCATAGACTGGAGAATCAGCCCCAGCATTTT.

The rearrangement uses TRBV6-2 or TRBV6-3 and TRBJ2-1, with a possible D match to TRBD2 (6 bases). V lost 5 bases and J lost 6, with 11 bases in between. CDR1 and CDR2 from the germline V gene are MNHEY and SVGEGT. The CDR3 has 13 residues. The CDR3 DNA is TGTGCCAGCAGTATACTAGCATCCAATGAGCAGTTCTTC. Amino acid sequence: CASSILASNEQFF.

The chain has TRBV7-2 and TRBJ2-3; D is unresolved. The CDR3 is 15 amino acids. Trimming removed 5 bases at V and 8 bases at J, with 20 bases between. CDR1 SGHTA and CDR2 FQGNSA come from the germline V gene. The CDR3 region is CASSNPGPSRTTQYF. The DNA of the CDR3 is TGTGCCAGCAGCAACCCCGGGCCCAGCCGTACTACGCAGTATTTT.

The chain uses TRBV4-1 and TRBJ1-1; perhaps TRBD1 as D (5 bases). V lost 1 base to trimming and J lost 7 bases, with 13 bases between them. Germline V gene lookup returns CDR1 MGHRA and CDR2 YSYEKL. The CDR3 runs to 14 residues. The DNA for the CDR3 is TGCGCCAGCAGCCAAGTAATGGCAGGGCGTGAAGCTTTCTTT. It is translated as CASSQVMAGREAFF.

This clonotype was seen only a few times. As DNA, the CDR3 is TGCGCCAGCAGACCAGCGGGAGGGCTCGATGAGCAGTTCTTC. This sequence encodes CASRPAGGLDEQFF. The chain is built from TRBV4-1 and TRBJ2-1; 10 bases fit TRBD2. Germline V lookup: CDR1 MGHRA, CDR2 YSYEKL. The CDR3 is made up of 14 amino acids. The V and J ends lost 6 bases and 8 bases, in that order; junction bases with no gene match: 7.

The CDR3 spells CASSYEGRGGYTF. The CDR3 DNA sequence: TGTGCCAGCAGTTATGAGGGGCGAGGAGGCTACACCTTC. V and J are TRBV6-2 or TRBV6-3 and TRBJ1-2, with a tentative D call TRBD1 (5 bases). This CDR3 has 13 residues. The germline V gene has CDR1 MNHEY and CDR2 SVGEGT. Trimming shortened V by 3 bases and J by 8 bases, and 13 bases separated the two germline ends.

The chain has TRBV6-6 and TRBJ2-7; TRBD1 matches 9 bases. V shed 7 bases and J 4 bases; nucleotides not matched to a gene: 11. The CDR3 contains 15 residues. Per the germline V gene, CDR1 is MNHNY and CDR2 is SVGAGI (reference sequence). The CDR3 sequence is CASTEARDREYEQYF. The DNA for the CDR3 is TGTGCCAGCACCGAGGCCCGGGACAGGGAGTACGAGCAGTACTTC.

The CDR3: CASSLDGRISSYNSPLHF. CDR3 nucleotide sequence: TGTGCCAGCAGTTTGGACGGGCGTATAAGCTCCTATAATTCACCCCTCCACTTT. This sequence joins TRBV12-3 or TRBV12-4 and TRBJ1-6, with D uncertain. V was trimmed by 3 bases and J by 0 bases, leaving 15 bases between them. This CDR3 spans 18 amino acids.

The J gene is TRBJ2-7, the V gene TRBV6-6; a possible D gene is TRBD1 (5 bases). The germline V gene has CDR1 MNHNY and CDR2 SVGAGI (reference sequence). Trimming pared 7 bases from V and 0 bases from J, leaving 16 bases between. The CDR3 is 15 residues long. The CDR3 loop reads CASTVGASSSYEQYF. DNA for the CDR3: TGTGCCAGCACAGTAGGGGCCTCGAGCTCCTACGAGCAGTACTTC.

The genes are TRBV15 and TRBJ2-5, with D possibly being TRBD1 or TRBD2 (5 bases each). The J call is doubtful: the DNA matches TRBJ2-7 better. The CDR3 runs to 16 residues. From germline, CDR1 is LNHNV and CDR2 YYDKDF (reference sequence). The CDR3 loop reads CATSRDLVVGTHEQYF. CDR3 DNA: TGTGCCACCAGCAGAGATCTCGTAGTCGGGACCCACGAGCAGTACTTC.

This sequence joins TRBV25-1 and TRBJ2-5; TRBD1 or TRBD2 may be the D gene (5 bases each). The CDR3 is made up of 17 amino acids. With 4 bases removed from V and 1 base from J, the gap between germline ends came to 19 bases. Germline CDR1 is MGHDK and CDR2 is SYGVNS. CDR3 loop: CASSGARGRGAQETQYF. DNA for the CDR3: TGTGCCAGCAGTGGTGCACGTGGTCGAGGGGCCCAAGAGACCCAGTACTTC.

This sequence joins TRBV7-6 and TRBJ2-1; the match to TRBD2 covers 10 bases. Judging by the DNA end, TRBJ2-7 fits better; the J call may be wrong. The germline gives CDR1 SGHVS, CDR2 FNYEAQ. The CDR3 consists of 16 residues. This chain's CDR3 is CASSLYSGGADYEQYF. In DNA form, the CDR3 reads TGTGCCAGCAGCTTATACAGCGGGGGGGCCGACTACGAGCAGTACTTC.

The chain has TRBV12-3 or TRBV12-4 and TRBJ1-1; 9 bases are a match to TRBD1. With 7 bases clipped from V and 1 base from J, the junction kept 7 bases outside the gene matches. This CDR3 spans 15 amino acids. The CDR3: CASIAGTGTNTEAFF. The CDR3 DNA sequence: TGTGCCAGCATCGCCGGGACAGGGACGAACACTGAAGCTTTCTTT.

This clonotype has a handful of counts. J is TRBJ2-6 and V is TRBV18; D call uncertain. Germline V lookup: CDR1 KGHSH, CDR2 LQKENI. Trimming cost V 8 bases and J 0 bases, with 8 bases left between them. This CDR3 contains 14 residues. The CDR3 DNA reads as TGTGCCAGCAACTCCGGCTCTGGGGCCAACGTCCTGACTTTC. It is translated as CASNSGSGANVLTF. The complete variable domain, with remaining parts taken from reference TRBV18 and TRBJ2-6, reads NAGVMQNPRHLVRRRGQEARLRCSPMKGHSHVYWYRQLPEEGLKFMVYLQKENIIDESGMPKERFSAEFPKEGPSILRIQQVVRGDSAAYFCASNSGSGANVLTFGAGSRLTVL.

The table lists this clonotype with a few counts. The CDR3 reads CASSQGTGQGAYEQYF. CDR3 in DNA: TGCGCCAGCAGCCAAGGGACCGGACAGGGGGCCTACGAGCAGTACTTC. The rearrangement uses TRBV4-3 and TRBJ2-4, with 10 bases identical to TRBD1. The assigned J gene may be wrong: the sequence end matches TRBJ2-7 better. Germline V gene lookup returns CDR1 LGHNA and CDR2 YSLEER. The CDR3 length is 16 residues.

This clonotype appeared a few times. The chain recombines TRBV15 with TRBJ1-2, with D perhaps matching TRBD1 (5 bases). Germline CDR1 LNHNV, CDR2 YYDKDF (reference sequence). This CDR3 is 14 amino acids long. V shed 5 bases and J shed 0 bases, with 10 bases lying between them. This chain's CDR3 is CATSAQGANYGYTF. CDR3 nucleotide sequence: TGTGCCACCAGCGCCCAGGGCGCTAACTATGGCTACACCTTC.

J is TRBJ1-1 and V is TRBV5-1, with D perhaps matching TRBD1 (6 bases). Germline CDR1 is SGHRS and CDR2 is YFSETQ. The CDR3 has 16 residues. The V and J ends lost 2 bases and 5 bases respectively, with 19 bases between them. DNA for the CDR3: TGCGCCAGCAGCTTACCTCCGGGGGGCGCTGGGACTGAAGCTTTCTTT. Residues: CASSLPPGGAGTEAFF.

This clonotype was observed once. The chain employs TRBV3-1 and TRBJ2-3, with 9 positions matching TRBD2. The V gene end was trimmed by 0 bases and the J gene end by 7 bases; junction bases not matched to a gene: 11. The germline V gene encodes CDR1 LGHDT and CDR2 YNNKEL (reference sequence). This CDR3 contains 17 residues. CDR3: CASSQERRTSEENTQYF. In nucleotides, the CDR3 is TGTGCCAGCAGCCAAGAGCGGCGGACTAGCGAGGAAAATACGCAGTATTTT.

V and J are TRBV6-5 and TRBJ2-5; the D gene could be TRBD1 or TRBD2 (5 bases each). Germline V gene sequence: CDR1 MNHEY, CDR2 SVGAGI. The CDR3 length is 16 residues. The V end was cut by 2 bases, the J end by 0 bases, with 13 bases between. CDR3 coding DNA: TGTGCCAGCAGTTACGAGGGAACAGGAGACCAAGAGACCCAGTACTTC. This translates into CASSYEGTGDQETQYF.

The chain couples TRBV6-1 to TRBJ1-5, with D possibly TRBD1 on 5 matching bases. The CDR3 sequence is 13 residues long. V lost 4 bases and J 8 bases, leaving 12 bases between the germline ends. Germline assignment: CDR1 MNHNS and CDR2 SASEGT. Written as DNA, the CDR3 is TGTGCCAGCAGTGTTAGTTGGGGGGAGCCCCAGCATTTT. It specifies CASSVSWGEPQHF.

There are a few counts of this clonotype. The V call is TRBV4-1, the J call TRBJ2-7; D is undetermined. Germline lookup yields CDR1 MGHRA and CDR2 YSYEKL. Trimming left V 4 bases short and J 5 bases short, with 21 bases between. This CDR3 has 16 amino acids. The DNA for the CDR3 is TGCGCCAGCAGCCCGACGACCTATCCCCTTTTTCACGAGCAGTACTTC. Residues: CASSPTTYPLFHEQYF.